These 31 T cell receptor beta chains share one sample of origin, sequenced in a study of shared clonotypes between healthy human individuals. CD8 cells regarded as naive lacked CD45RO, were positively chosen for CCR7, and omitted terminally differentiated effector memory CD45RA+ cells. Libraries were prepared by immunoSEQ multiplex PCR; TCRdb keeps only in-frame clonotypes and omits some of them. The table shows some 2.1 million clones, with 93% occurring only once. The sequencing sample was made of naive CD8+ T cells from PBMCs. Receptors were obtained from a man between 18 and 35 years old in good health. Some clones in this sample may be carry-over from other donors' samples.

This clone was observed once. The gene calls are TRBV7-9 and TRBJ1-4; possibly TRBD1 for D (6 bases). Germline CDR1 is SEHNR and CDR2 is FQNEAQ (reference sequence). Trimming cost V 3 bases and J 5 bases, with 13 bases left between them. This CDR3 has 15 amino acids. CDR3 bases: TGTGCCAGCAGCTTCCCAGACAGGAACAATGAAAAACTGTTTTTT. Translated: CASSFPDRNNEKLFF.

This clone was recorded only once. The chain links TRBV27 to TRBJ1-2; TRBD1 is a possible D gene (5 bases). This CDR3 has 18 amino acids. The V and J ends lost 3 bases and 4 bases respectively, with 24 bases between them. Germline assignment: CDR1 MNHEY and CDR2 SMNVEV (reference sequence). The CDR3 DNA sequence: TGTGCCAGCAGTTTTCAGTTCCCAGGGACGGATCGCAGCTATGGCTACACCTTC. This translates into CASSFQFPGTDRSYGYTF.

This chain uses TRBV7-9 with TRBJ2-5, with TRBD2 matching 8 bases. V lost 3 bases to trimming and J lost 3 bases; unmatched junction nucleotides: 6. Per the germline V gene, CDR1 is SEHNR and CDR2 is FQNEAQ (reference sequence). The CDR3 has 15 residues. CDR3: CASSFHSGTEETQYF. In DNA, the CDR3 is TGTGCCAGCAGCTTCCATAGCGGGACCGAAGAGACCCAGTACTTC. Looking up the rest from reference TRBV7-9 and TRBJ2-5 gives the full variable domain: DTGVSQNPRHKITKRGQNVTFRCDPISEHNRLYWYRQTLGQGPEFLTYFQNEAQLEKSRLLSDRFSAERPKGSFSTLEIQRTEQGDSAMYLCASSFHSGTEETQYFGPGTRLLVL.

The CDR3: CASSLIRGNPGELFF. DNA for the CDR3: TGTGCCAGCAGTTTAATCAGGGGTAATCCCGGGGAGCTGTTTTTT. The chain joins TRBV6-5 to TRBJ2-2; tentative D call: TRBD1 (6 bases). The length of the CDR3 is 15 residues. CDR1 MNHEY and CDR2 SVGAGI come from the germline V gene. Trimming removed 4 bases from V and 6 bases from J, with 15 bases in between.

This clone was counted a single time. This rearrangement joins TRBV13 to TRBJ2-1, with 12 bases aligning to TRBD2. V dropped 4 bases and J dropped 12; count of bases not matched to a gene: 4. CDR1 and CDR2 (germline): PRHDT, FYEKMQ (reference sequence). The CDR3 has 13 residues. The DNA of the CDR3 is TGTGCCAGCAGCTCGGTGGGACTAGCGGGGCAGTTCTTC. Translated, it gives CASSSVGLAGQFF.

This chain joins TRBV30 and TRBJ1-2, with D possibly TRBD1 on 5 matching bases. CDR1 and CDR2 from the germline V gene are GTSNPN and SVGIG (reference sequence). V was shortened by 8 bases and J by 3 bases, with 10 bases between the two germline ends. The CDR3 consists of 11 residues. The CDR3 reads CAGPGYYGYTF. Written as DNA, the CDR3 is TGTGCCGGACCAGGGTACTATGGCTACACCTTC.

CDR3 DNA: TGTGCCAGCTCCCTGGACAGGGGATTAGAGACCCAGTACTTC. This translates into CASSLDRGLETQYF. The chain couples TRBV18 to TRBJ2-5; the match to TRBD1 covers 9 bases. Germline V lookup: CDR1 KGHSH, CDR2 LQKENI. The V gene end was trimmed by 6 bases and the J gene end by 4 bases; junction bases not matched to a gene: 6. The CDR3 has 14 amino acids.

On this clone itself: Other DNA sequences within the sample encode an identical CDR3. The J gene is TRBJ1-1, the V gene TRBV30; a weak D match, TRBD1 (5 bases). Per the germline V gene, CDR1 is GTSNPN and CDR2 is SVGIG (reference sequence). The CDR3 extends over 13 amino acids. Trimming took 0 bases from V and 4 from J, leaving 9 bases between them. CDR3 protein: CAWSVSGPTEAFF. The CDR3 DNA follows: TGTGCCTGGAGTGTATCGGGGCCCACTGAAGCTTTCTTT.

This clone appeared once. The CDR3 nucleotides are TGCGCCAGCAGCTTGGCCGGCCCCCCGGGGGGAAATCAGCCCCAGCATTTT. As protein: CASSLAGPPGGNQPQHF. V and J are TRBV5-1 and TRBJ1-5; D may be TRBD1 (5 bases). The CDR3 length is 17 residues. V lost 0 bases and J 4 bases, leaving 17 bases between the germline ends. Germline V gene lookup returns CDR1 SGHRS and CDR2 YFSETQ.

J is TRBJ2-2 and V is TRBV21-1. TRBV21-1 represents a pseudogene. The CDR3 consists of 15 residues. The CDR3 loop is CASSSLKRGHGELFF. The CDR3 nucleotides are TGTGCCAGCAGCTCTCTGAAGAGGGGTCACGGGGAGCTGTTTTTT.

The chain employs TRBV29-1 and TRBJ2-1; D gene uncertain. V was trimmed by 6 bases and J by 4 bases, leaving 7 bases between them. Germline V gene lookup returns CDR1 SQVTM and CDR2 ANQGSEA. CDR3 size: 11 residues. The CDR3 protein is CSVSKYNEQFF. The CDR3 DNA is TGCAGCGTCTCTAAATACAATGAGCAGTTCTTC.

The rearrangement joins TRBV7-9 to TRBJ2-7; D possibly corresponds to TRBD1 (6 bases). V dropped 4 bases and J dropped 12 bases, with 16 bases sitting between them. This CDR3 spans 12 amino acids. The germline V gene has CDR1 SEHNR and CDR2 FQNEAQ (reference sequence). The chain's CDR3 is CASSYDGGPGYF. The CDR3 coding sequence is TGTGCCAGCAGCTATGATGGGGGCCCGGGGTACTTC.

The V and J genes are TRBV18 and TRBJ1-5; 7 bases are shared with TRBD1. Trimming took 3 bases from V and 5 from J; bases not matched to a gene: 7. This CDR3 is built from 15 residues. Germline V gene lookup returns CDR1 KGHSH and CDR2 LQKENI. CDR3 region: CASSPTDREHQPQHF. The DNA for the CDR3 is TGTGCCAGCTCACCGACTGACAGGGAGCATCAGCCCCAGCATTTT.

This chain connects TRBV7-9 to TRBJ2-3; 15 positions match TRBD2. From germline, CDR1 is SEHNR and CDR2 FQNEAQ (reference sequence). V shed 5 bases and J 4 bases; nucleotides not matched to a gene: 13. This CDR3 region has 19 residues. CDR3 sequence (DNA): TGTGCCAGCAGCGGCTGGACTAGCGGGAGGGGCGCGTTCGCAGATACGCAGTATTTT. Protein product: CASSGWTSGRGAFADTQYF.

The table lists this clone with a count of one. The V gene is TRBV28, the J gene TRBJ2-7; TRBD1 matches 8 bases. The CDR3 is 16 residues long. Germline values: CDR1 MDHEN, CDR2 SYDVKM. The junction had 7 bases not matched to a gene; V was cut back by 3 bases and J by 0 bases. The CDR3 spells CASSFPSGTGSYEQYF. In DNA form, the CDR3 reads TGTGCCAGCAGTTTTCCTTCCGGGACAGGCTCCTACGAGCAGTACTTC. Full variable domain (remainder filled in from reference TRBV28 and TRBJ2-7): DVKVTQSSRYLVKRTGEKVFLECVQDMDHENMFWYRQDPGLGLRLIYFSYDVKMKEKGDIPEGYSVSREKKERFSLILESASTNQTSMYLCASSFPSGTGSYEQYFGPGTRLTVT.

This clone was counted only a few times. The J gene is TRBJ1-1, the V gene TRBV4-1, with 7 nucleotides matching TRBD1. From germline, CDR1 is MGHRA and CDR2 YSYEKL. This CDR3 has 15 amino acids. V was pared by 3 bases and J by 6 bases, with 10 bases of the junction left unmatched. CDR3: CASSHPSTGIPEAFF. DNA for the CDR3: TGCGCCAGCAGCCACCCCTCGACAGGGATCCCTGAAGCTTTCTTT.

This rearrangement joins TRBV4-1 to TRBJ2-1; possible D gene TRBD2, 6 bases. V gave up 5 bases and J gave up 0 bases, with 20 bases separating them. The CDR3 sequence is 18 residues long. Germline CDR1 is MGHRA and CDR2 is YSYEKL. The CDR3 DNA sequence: TGCGCCAGCAGCGATTCCGAACTAGCCTCTAGCTCCTACAATGAGCAGTTCTTC. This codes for CASSDSELASSSYNEQFF.

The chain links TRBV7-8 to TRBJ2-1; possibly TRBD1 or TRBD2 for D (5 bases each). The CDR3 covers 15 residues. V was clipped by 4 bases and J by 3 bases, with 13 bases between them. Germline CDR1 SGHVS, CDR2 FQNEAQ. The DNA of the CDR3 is TGTGCCAGCAGCTCCCGGGACCAGAACTACAATGAGCAGTTCTTC. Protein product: CASSSRDQNYNEQFF.

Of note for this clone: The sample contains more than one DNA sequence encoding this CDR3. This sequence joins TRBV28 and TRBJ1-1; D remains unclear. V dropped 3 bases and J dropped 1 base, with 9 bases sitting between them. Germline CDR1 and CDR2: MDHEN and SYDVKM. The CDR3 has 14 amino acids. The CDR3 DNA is TGTGCCAGCAGTTTTACGAGAGGGAACACTGAAGCTTTCTTT. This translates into CASSFTRGNTEAFF.

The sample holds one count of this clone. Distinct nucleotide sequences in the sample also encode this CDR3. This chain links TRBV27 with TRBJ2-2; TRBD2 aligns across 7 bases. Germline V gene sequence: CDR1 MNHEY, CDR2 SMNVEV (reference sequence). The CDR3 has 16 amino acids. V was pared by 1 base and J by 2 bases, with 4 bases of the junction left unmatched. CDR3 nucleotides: TGTGCCAGCAGTTTATTAGGCGGGAGTAACACCGGGGAGCTGTTTTTT. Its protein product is CASSLLGGSNTGELFF.

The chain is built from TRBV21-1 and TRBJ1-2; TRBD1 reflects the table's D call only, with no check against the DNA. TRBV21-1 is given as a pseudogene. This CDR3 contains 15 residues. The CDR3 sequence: CASSSRTGANYGYTF. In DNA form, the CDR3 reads TGTGCCAGCAGCAGCCGGACAGGGGCGAACTATGGCTACACCTTC.

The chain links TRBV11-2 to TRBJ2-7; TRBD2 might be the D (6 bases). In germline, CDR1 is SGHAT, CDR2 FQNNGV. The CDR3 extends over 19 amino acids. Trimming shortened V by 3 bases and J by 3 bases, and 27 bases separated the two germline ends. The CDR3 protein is CASSLTSYLRGTRNYEQYF. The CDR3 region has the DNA TGTGCCAGCAGCTTGACCTCGTACCTACGGGGGACTCGGAACTACGAGCAGTACTTC. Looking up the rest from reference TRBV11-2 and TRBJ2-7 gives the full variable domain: EAGVAQSPRYKIIEKRQSVAFWCNPISGHATLYWYQQILGQGPKLLIQFQNNGVVDDSQLPKDRFSAERLKGVDSTLKIQPAKLEDSAVYLCASSLTSYLRGTRNYEQYFGPGTRLTVT.

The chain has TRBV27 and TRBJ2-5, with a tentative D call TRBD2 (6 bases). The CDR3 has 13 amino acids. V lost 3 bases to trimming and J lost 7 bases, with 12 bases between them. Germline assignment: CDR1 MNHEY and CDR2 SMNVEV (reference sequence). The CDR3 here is CASSLGGSATQYF. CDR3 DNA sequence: TGTGCCAGCAGTTTGGGGGGATCGGCGACCCAGTACTTC.

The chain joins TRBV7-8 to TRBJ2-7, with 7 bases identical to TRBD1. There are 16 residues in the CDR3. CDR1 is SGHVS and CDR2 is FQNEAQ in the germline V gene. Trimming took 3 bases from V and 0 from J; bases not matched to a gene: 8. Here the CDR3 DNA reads TGTGCCAGCAGCTTCCGGACAGGCAGGAGCTCCTACGAGCAGTACTTC. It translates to CASSFRTGRSSYEQYF.

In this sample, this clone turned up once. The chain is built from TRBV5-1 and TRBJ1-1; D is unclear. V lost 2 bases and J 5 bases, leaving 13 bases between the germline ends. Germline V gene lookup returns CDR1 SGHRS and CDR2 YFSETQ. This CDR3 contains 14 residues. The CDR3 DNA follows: TGCGCCAGCAGCTTCGACGGCGGGCTGACTGAAGCTTTCTTT. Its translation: CASSFDGGLTEAFF.

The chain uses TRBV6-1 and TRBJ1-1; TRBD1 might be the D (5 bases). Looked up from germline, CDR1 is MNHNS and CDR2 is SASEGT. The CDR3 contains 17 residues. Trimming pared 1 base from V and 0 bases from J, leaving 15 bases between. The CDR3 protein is CASSEVRWGAVNTEAFF. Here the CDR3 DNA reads TGTGCCAGCAGTGAAGTGCGGTGGGGCGCCGTGAACACTGAAGCTTTCTTT.

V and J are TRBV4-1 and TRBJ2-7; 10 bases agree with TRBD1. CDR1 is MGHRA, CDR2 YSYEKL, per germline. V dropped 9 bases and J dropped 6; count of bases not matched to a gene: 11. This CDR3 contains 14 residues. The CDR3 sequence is CASALGQGDSEQYF. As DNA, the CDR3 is TGCGCCAGTGCACTCGGACAGGGGGATTCCGAGCAGTACTTC.

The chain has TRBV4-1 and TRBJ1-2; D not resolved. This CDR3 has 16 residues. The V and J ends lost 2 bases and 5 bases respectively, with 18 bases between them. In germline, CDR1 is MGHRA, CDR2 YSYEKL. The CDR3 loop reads CASSQIPGGASYGYTF. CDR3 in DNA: TGCGCCAGCAGCCAAATCCCGGGCGGAGCTTCTTATGGCTACACCTTC.

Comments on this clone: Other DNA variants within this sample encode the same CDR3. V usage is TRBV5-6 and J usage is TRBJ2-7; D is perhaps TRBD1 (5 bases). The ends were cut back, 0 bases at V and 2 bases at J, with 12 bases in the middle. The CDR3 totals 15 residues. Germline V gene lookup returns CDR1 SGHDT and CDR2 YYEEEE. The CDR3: CASSLGRSGTYEQYF. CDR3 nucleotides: TGTGCCAGCAGCTTGGGCCGTTCAGGGACCTACGAGCAGTACTTC.

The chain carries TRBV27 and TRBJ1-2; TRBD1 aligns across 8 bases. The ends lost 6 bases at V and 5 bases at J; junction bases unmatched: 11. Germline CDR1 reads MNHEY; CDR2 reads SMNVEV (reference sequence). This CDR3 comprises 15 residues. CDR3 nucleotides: TGTGCCAGCAGGTACGGGCAGGGGGCAGCTTATGGCTACACCTTC. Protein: CASRYGQGAAYGYTF.

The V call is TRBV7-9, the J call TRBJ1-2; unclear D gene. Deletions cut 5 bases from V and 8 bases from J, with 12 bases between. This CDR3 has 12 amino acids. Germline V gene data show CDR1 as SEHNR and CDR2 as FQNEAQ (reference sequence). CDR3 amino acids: CASSRERMGYTF. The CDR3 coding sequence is TGTGCCAGCAGCCGAGAACGGATGGGCTACACCTTC.